This is a list of T cell receptor beta chains from one sample in a study of blood T cell repertoires in COVID-19. Profiled with immunoSEQ multiplex PCR; TCRdb holds only in-frame clones, not every one. The table lists about 55,000 clones, approximately 85% of them singletons. Sequences were obtained from peripheral blood. These receptors originate from a human donor in a cohort sampled during active COVID-19. CDR3s include the opening cysteine and the closing phenylalanine or tryptophan. The D gene is left open where the match is weak. Clone size is given for some rows only: seen once, a few or many times, or a class if the clone is expanded.

d_gene,j_gene,v_gene,abundance,CDR3aa,CDR3nt
TRBD2,TRBJ2-1,TRBV18,-,CASSLTSGGAYNEQFF,TGTGCCAGCTCACTGACTAGCGGGGGGGCCTACAATGAGCAGTTCTTC
-,TRBJ1-4,TRBV5-1,-,CASSKLEDGSEKLFF,TGCGCCAGCAGCAAGCTTGAAGATGGTTCTGAAAAACTGTTTTTT
TRBD2,TRBJ2-2,TRBV7-9,-,CASSSPGLAAGELFF,TGTGCCAGCAGCTCGCCGGGACTAGCAGCCGGGGAGCTGTTTTTT
TRBD2,TRBJ2-7,TRBV7-9,-,CASSWIAGGSYEQYF,TGTGCCAGCAGCTGGATAGCGGGAGGGTCCTACGAGCAGTACTTC
-,TRBJ1-2,TRBV19,-,CATRNMLYGYTF,TGTGCCACCAGAAACATGCTCTATGGCTACACCTTC
-,TRBJ2-7,TRBV3-1/TRBV3-2,-,CASSPAGARGGNEQYF,TGTGCCAGCAGCCCCGCGGGCGCCAGGGGCGGCAACGAGCAGTACTTC
TRBD2,TRBJ2-1,TRBV5-1,-,CASSRLAGSSYNEQFF,TGCGCCAGCAGTCGACTAGCGGGGTCATCCTACAATGAGCAGTTCTTC
-,TRBJ2-7,TRBV19,-,CASSMGQEHEQYF,TGTGCCAGTAGTATGGGACAAGAACACGAGCAGTACTTC
TRBD1,TRBJ2-7,TRBV19,-,CASSSGTGGSYEQYF,TGTGCCAGTAGTAGTGGGACAGGGGGCTCCTACGAGCAGTACTTC
TRBD2,TRBJ2-7,TRBV6-5,-,CASSSGGLAEQYF,TGTGCCAGCAGTTCGGGGGGACTAGCCGAGCAGTACTTC
-,TRBJ2-4,TRBV11-2,-,CASSPEGLLAKNIQYF,TGTGCCAGCAGCCCTGAGGGACTGTTAGCCAAAAACATTCAGTACTTC
-,TRBJ2-7,TRBV5-6,-,CASSLNFAYEQYF,TGTGCCAGCAGCTTGAACTTTGCCTACGAGCAGTACTTC
TRBD1,TRBJ1-5,TRBV19,few,CASRRDRGYSNQPQHF,TGTGCCAGTAGGCGGGACAGGGGGTATAGCAATCAGCCCCAGCATTTT
TRBD2,TRBJ2-1,TRBV2,-,CASRQLAGNDEQFF,TGTGCCAGCAGGCAACTAGCGGGAAACGATGAGCAGTTCTTC
TRBD1,TRBJ1-1,TRBV5-1,-,CASKWQGDDTEAFF,TGCGCCAGCAAGTGGCAGGGGGATGACACTGAAGCTTTCTTT
-,TRBJ1-2,TRBV5-4,-,CASSLDRFFSYGYTF,TGTGCCAGCAGCTTGGACAGATTTTTTTCGTATGGCTACACCTTC
TRBD1,TRBJ2-3,TRBV19,-,CASRNPQGAADTQYF,TGTGCCAGTAGGAATCCACAGGGGGCCGCAGATACGCAGTATTTT
-,TRBJ1-2,TRBV5-1,-,CASRWADLDYGYTF,TGCGCCAGCCGGTGGGCAGATCTCGACTATGGCTACACCTTC
TRBD2,TRBJ2-1,TRBV10-3,-,CAISGTSGMPDSYNEQFF,TGTGCCATCAGTGGGACTAGCGGGATGCCTGACTCCTACAATGAGCAGTTCTTC
-,TRBJ2-7,TRBV7-6,-,CASSPGKSEQYF,TGTGCCAGCAGCCCGGGGAAGTCCGAGCAGTACTTC
-,TRBJ2-7,TRBV6-6,-,CASSYLEANYEQYF,TGTGCCAGCAGTTACCTTGAGGCGAACTACGAGCAGTACTTC
TRBD1,TRBJ1-1,TRBV2,-,CASSSSRGPVEAFF,TGTGCCAGCAGTTCTAGCAGGGGGCCGGTTGAAGCTTTCTTT
-,TRBJ1-6,TRBV2,-,CASSGGQLSWDSPLHF,TGTGCCAGCAGTGGAGGACAACTTTCTTGGGATTCACCCCTCCACTTT
TRBD2,TRBJ2-1,TRBV3-1/TRBV3-2,few,CASSQDFRGRAGEQFF,TGTGCCAGCAGCCAAGATTTCCGCGGGAGGGCCGGTGAGCAGTTCTTC
TRBD2,TRBJ2-1,TRBV25-1,few,CASSREGSGVRGEQFF,TGTGCCAGCAGCCGGGAGGGGAGCGGGGTACGTGGTGAGCAGTTCTTC
TRBD1,TRBJ1-2,TRBV18,-,CASSPGQGAFGYTF,TGTGCCAGCTCACCCGGGCAGGGGGCATTTGGCTACACCTTC
-,TRBJ2-3,TRBV11-3,-,CASSLEGRLTDTQYF,TGTGCCAGCAGCTTAGAAGGCAGACTCACAGATACGCAGTATTTT
-,TRBJ1-4,TRBV6-6,-,CASAQGEKLFF,TGTGCCAGCGCCCAGGGCGAAAAACTGTTTTTT
-,TRBJ1-2,TRBV19,-,CASRSRATSYGYTF,TGTGCCAGTAGAAGCAGGGCCACGTCCTACGGCTACACCTTC
TRBD2,TRBJ2-2,TRBV28,-,CASSFGTNQSNAGELFF,TGTGCCAGCAGTTTTGGGACTAACCAGTCGAACGCCGGGGAGCTGTTTTTT
-,TRBJ1-2,TRBV6-5,-,CAVARPSYGYTF,TGTGCCGTAGCCCGGCCTTCCTATGGCTACACCTTC
-,TRBJ2-7,TRBV9,-,CASSVGGQSSYEQYF,TGTGCCAGCAGCGTAGGTGGGCAAAGCTCCTACGAGCAGTACTTC
-,TRBJ1-5,TRBV28,-,CASSLVLQPQHF,TGTGCCAGCAGTTTAGTCCTTCAGCCCCAGCATTTT
-,TRBJ1-1,TRBV6-5,-,CASSATGHLNTEAFF,TGTGCCAGCAGCGCAACGGGACATTTGAACACTGAAGCTTTCTTT
-,TRBJ1-2,TRBV27,-,CASSMDSFYGYTF,TGTGCCAGCAGTATGGACAGTTTCTATGGCTACACCTTC
-,TRBJ1-2,TRBV5-1,-,CASRGESYGYTF,TGCGCCAGCAGGGGAGAGTCGTATGGCTACACCTTC
-,TRBJ1-1,TRBV5-1,-,CASSFKGDTEAFF,TGCGCCAGCAGCTTCAAAGGGGACACTGAAGCTTTCTTT
TRBD2,TRBJ2-3,TRBV7-3,-,CASSTRLAGTPDTQYF,TGTGCCAGCAGCACACGACTAGCGGGGACTCCCGATACGCAGTATTTT
TRBD1,TRBJ2-2,TRBV4-1,few,CASSPQGSTGELFF,TGCGCCAGCAGCCCACAGGGGAGCACCGGGGAGCTGTTTTTT
TRBD1,TRBJ1-4,TRBV27,once,CASRETGTNEKLFF,TGTGCCAGCAGGGAGACAGGGACTAATGAAAAACTGTTTTTT
-,TRBJ1-1,TRBV5-1,few,CASSLATLVGRNTEAFF,TGCGCCAGCAGCTTGGCCACTTTGGTAGGGAGGAACACTGAAGCTTTCTTT
TRBD2,TRBJ2-2,TRBV28,-,CATAGEPNTGELFF,TGTGCCACCGCGGGGGAACCTAACACCGGGGAGCTGTTTTTT
TRBD2,TRBJ2-5,TRBV7-9,-,CASSLGLAGRDGQYF,TGTGCCAGCAGCCTTGGACTAGCTGGAAGAGATGGCCAGTACTTC
TRBD1,TRBJ2-3,TRBV25-1,-,CASNPDRGTDTQYF,TGTGCCAGCAACCCGGACAGGGGCACAGATACGCAGTATTTT